The 2 T cell receptor beta chains given below trace back to one sample, sequenced in a study of blood T cell repertoires in COVID-19. The repertoire was sequenced with immunoSEQ multiplex PCR; TCRdb's copy has only in-frame clones and lacks some. The sample contains 210,000 or so clones, about 87% of which appear only once. The sample was peripheral blood. The receptors shown here come from a man in his thirties or forties with COVID-19, enrolled during active disease.

This chain connects TRBV10-3 to TRBJ2-7; possible D gene TRBD1, 6 bases. V was shortened by 0 bases and J by 1 base, with 16 bases between the two germline ends. From germline, CDR1 is ENHRY and CDR2 SYGVKD. The CDR3 runs 17 residues. For the CDR3, the DNA is TGTGCCATCAGTGAGTCGCCCGGCAGGGGCCCTTCCTACGAGCAGTACTTC. It encodes CAISESPGRGPSYEQYF.

The gene calls are TRBV7-6 and TRBJ2-7; 11 bases align to TRBD1. The V segment lost 3 bases and the J segment 3 bases; nucleotides outside the gene matches: 4. Germline V CDR1 and CDR2: SGHVS, FNYEAQ. This CDR3 region has 15 residues. CDR3 in DNA: TGTGCCAGCAGCTTTAGGACAGGGGGCTTCTACGAGCAGTACTTC. Its protein product is CASSFRTGGFYEQYF. Combining the CDR3 with reference TRBV7-6 and TRBJ2-7 gives the whole variable domain GAGVSQSPRYKVTKRGQDVALRCDPISGHVSLYWYRQALGQGPEFLTYFNYEAQQDKSGLPNDRFSAERPEGSISTLTIQRTEQRDSAMYRCASSFRTGGFYEQYFGPGTRLTVT.